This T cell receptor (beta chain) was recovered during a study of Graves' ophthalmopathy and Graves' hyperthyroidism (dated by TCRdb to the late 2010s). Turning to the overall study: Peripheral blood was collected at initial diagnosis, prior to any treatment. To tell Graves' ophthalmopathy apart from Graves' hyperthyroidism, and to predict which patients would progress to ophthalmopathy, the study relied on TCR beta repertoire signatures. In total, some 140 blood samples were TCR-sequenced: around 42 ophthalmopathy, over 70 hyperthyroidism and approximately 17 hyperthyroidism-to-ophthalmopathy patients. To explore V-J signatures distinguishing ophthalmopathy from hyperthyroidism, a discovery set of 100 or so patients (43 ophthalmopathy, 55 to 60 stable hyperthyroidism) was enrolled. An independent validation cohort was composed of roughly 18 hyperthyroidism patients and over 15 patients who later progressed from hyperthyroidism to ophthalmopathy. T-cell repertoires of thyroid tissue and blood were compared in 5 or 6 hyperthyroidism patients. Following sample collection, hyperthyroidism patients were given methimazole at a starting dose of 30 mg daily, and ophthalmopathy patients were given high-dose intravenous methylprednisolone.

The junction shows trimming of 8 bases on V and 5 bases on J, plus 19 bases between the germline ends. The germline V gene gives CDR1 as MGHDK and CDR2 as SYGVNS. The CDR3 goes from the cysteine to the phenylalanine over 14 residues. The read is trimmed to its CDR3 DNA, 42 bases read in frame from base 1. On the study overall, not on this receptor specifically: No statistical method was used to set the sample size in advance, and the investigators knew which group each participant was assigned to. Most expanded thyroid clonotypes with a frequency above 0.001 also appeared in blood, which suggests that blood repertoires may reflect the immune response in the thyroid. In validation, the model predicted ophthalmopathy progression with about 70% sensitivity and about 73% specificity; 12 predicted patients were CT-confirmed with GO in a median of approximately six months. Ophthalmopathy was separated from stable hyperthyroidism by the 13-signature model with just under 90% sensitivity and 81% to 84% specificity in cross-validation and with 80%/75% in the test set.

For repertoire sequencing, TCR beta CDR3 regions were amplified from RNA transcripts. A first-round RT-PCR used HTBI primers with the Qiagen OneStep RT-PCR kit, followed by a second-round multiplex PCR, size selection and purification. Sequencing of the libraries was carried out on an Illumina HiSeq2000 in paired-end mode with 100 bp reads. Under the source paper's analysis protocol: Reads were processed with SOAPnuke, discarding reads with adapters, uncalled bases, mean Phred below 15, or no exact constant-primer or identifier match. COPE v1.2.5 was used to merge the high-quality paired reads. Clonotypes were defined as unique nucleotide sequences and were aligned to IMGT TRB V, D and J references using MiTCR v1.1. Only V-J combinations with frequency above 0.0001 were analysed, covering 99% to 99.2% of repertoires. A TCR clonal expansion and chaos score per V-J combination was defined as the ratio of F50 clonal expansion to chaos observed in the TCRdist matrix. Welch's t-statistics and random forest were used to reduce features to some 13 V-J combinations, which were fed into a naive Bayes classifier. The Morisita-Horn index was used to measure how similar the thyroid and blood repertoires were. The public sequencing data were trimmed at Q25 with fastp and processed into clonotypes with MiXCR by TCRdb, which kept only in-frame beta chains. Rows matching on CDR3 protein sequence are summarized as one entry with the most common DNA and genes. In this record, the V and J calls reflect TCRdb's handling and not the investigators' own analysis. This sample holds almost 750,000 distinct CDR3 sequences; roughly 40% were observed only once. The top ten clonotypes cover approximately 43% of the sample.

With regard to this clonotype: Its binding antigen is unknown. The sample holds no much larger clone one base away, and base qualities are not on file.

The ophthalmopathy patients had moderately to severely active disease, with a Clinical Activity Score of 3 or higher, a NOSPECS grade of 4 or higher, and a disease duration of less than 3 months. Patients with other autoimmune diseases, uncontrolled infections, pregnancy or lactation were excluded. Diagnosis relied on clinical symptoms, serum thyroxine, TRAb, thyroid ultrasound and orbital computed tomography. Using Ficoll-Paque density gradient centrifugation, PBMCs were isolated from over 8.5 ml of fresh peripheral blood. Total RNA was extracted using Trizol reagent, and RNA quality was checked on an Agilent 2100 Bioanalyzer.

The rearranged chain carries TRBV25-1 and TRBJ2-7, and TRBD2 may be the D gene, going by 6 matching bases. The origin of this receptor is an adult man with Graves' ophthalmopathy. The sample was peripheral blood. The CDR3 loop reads CASSPFSGRNEQYF. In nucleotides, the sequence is TGTGCCAGCTCCCCCTTTTCAGGGAGGAACGAGCAGTACTTC.